A single TCR beta chain is shown here with its context. Its antigen remains undetermined. One base away there is no much larger clone; base qualities are not given. The data originate from a study of T cell changes during pregnancy in multiple sclerosis (dated by TCRdb to 2018 to 2020). Regarding the study in general: Changes in the T cell repertoire over the course of pregnancy were examined in this study in women with multiple sclerosis.

Library construction relied on the immunoSEQ multiplex PCR assay. Entries here come from immuneACCESS through TCRdb and include only in-frame sequences with V and J called. Some clones fail to appear in such tables; in the studies checked, an unresolved V gene covers under half of the shortfall, and the cause of the remainder is unknown. This sample gives about 83,000 clones in total; around 93% of them show up just once. The top ten clonotypes cover 3.5% to 4% of the sample. CDR1 WSHSY and CDR2 SAAADI were looked up in the germline V gene. V is clipped by 2 bases and J by 2 bases, and the sequence between their germline boundaries is 6 bases long. The CDR3 spans 13 residues, from the cysteine through the phenylalanine. The CDR3 DNA has 39 bases and is translated from base 1.

The rearranged segments are TRBV10-2 and TRBJ1-2; TRBD1 could be the D gene, as 5 bases match. The TCR comes from a female donor in good health, serving as a control in a pregnancy study. Some clones in this sample may be carry-over from other donors' samples. This specimen consisted of PBMCs, obtained in the first trimester of pregnancy. The CDR3 reads as follows: CASSEQGNYGYTF. The sequenced DNA: TGCGCCAGCAGTGAGCAGGGAAACTATGGCTACACCTTC.